This T cell receptor (beta chain) was retrieved from a study of blood T cell repertoires in COVID-19 (TCRdb year 2020). Concerning the study at large: The collaborator samples originated in the United States, Italy and Spain and spanned the acute and convalescent phases of COVID-19. The material from the prospective study consisted of cDNA or gDNA derived from T cells, B-cell-depleted T cells, or PBMCs. The dataset comprised deeply sampled blood TCRbeta repertoires from subjects exposed to, actively infected with, or recovered from COVID-19. The repertoires were released in a freely available public database intended as a resource for research on the immune response to SARS-CoV-2. Samples were obtained from the ongoing ImmuneRACE study (first 160 participants) and from 1,254 subjects provided by 6 global collaborators. Sample metadata almost always included a de-identified subject ID, COVID-19 status, age in years and sex. HLA class I and class II types, where available, came from metadata supplied by the sample provider rather than from assay-based typing. Overall study outcomes, separate from this receptor: The quantity of clinical and demographic metadata differed by source and by participant and was supplied without curation.

Collaborating institutions collected whole blood in K2EDTA tubes following their own protocols. Collaborator samples were shipped for TCRbeta analysis as frozen whole blood, isolated PBMCs, or DNA extracted from either sample type. TCRbeta CDR3 regions were amplified from genomic DNA using the immunoSEQ Assay, a bias-controlled multiplex PCR. The original pipeline was this. The number of nucleated cells in each sample was estimated from the amplification of reference gene primers within the assay. To quantify the absolute abundance of each unique TCRbeta CDR3 rearrangement, sequence reads were collapsed and filtered. For each sample, productive Simpson clonality was calculated as the square root of Simpson's diversity index across productive rearrangements. TCRdb re-hosts the immuneACCESS table, in-frame sequences only. Its copies lack some clones; in the studies checked, an unresolved V gene accounts for under half of them, and the cause for the rest is not known. For V, J and clone size, that table is used; D and trimming come from the DNA. A total of 40,000 to 60,000 clones appear in this sample, about 85% of them only once. The leading ten clones occupy over 4.5% of the sample.

As concerns this clone: This clone's antigen is unknown. No much larger clone is present one base from it, and per-base qualities are unavailable.

The TCR was taken from a woman aged 60 to 75 with acute or convalescent COVID-19. Sequences were obtained from peripheral blood.

The bases read TGTGCCAGCACCTCCATAAGGGACAGGGGGTACGACGAGCAGTACTTC. The encoded protein is CASTSIRDRGYDEQYF. This sequence uses TRBV27 and TRBJ2-7, with TRBD1 identical over 11 junction bases. Trimming accounts for 7 bases at V and 5 bases at J, while the number of junction bases matched to no gene is 13. The CDR3 starts with the cysteine, ends with the phenylalanine, and has 16 residues. The CDR3 DNA has 48 bases and is translated from base 1. CDR1 and CDR2, per the germline V gene (reference sequence), are MNHEY and SMNVEV.